This T cell receptor beta chain is from a study of T cells in Graves' hyperthyroidism and ophthalmopathy. There were TCR beta CDR3 regions amplified from RNA transcripts. A set of HTBI primers served as the primers for a first-round RT-PCR of the TCR CDR3. TCRdb reanalysed the multiplex PCR reads using MiXCR and keeps one entry per CDR3 protein. The data show 300,000 to 400,000 distinct CDR3 sequences, less than 15% seen once. Overall study results and limits: Most thyroid clonotypes with frequency above 0.001 were detected in blood. Ophthalmopathy prediction by the model preceded onset by a median roughly 6 months.

If no ophthalmopathy progression occurred within 18 months, Graves' hyperthyroidism was stable. A few counts support this clonotype. Antigen unknown. Germline V gene lookup returns CDR1 MGHDK and CDR2 SYGVNS. Trimming removed 6 bases from V and 2 bases from J; junction bases left unmatched: 6. The length of the CDR3 is 14 residues. The chain joins TRBV25-1 to TRBJ2-7; 8 nucleotides align to TRBD2. The sequencing input was blood. This clonotype was obtained from a woman under 30 with Graves' hyperthyroidism. The DNA for the CDR3 is TGTGCCAGCAGGGCCGGGACTAGTACCTACGAGCAGTACTTC. Translation gives CASRAGTSTYEQYF.